This T cell receptor (beta chain) was obtained from a study of patients and donors after allogeneic stem cell transplantation. TCRdb ran MiXCR on the RT-PCR reads and lists one entry per CDR3 protein. The sample consists of 200,000 to 250,000 distinct CDR3 sequences, 13% to 15% of them appearing once. This clonotype was seen a handful of times. V lost 2 bases and J lost 7; bases outside the gene matches: 8. The CDR3 spans 15 residues. Germline values: CDR1 MNHEY, CDR2 SVGAGI. The sequencing input was blood, either unsorted or a sorted T cell fraction (not recorded which). The receptor's source is a human donor who was either an allogeneic HSCT recipient or a stem cell or donor lymphocyte infusion donor (not recorded which). It is not recorded whose cells these are; they may come from a transplant donor. The chain recombines TRBV6-5 with TRBJ1-5, with TRBD1 matching 7 bases. The CDR3 nucleotides read TGTGCCAGCAGTTACCAAAGACAGGGCGGACAGCCCCAGCATTTT. Its translation is CASSYQRQGGQPQHF.